The rows below give T cell receptor beta chains drawn from one sample of a study of shared clonotypes between healthy human individuals. The method was immunoSEQ multiplex PCR; TCRdb's version includes in-frame clones alone and lacks a portion of them. The table includes some 690,000 clones, about 92% detected once. The sequenced material came from memory CD8+ T cells from PBMCs. Receptor source: a young man in good health. Some clones in this sample may be carry-over from other donors' samples. The CDR3 runs from the conserved cysteine through the conserved F or W. Fields, in order: clone size, D gene, V gene, J gene, CDR3 protein, CDR3 DNA. D genes are given only for firm matches. Size is omitted from some rows. Given values are once, few, many or a class for expanded clones.

clone size: -
D gene: -
V gene: TRBV7-6
J gene: TRBJ1-3
CDR3 protein: CASSPHPSEAGNTIYF
CDR3 DNA: TGTGCCAGCAGCCCCCACCCTTCGGAAGCGGGAAACACCATATATTTT

clone size: -
D gene: -
V gene: TRBV5-6
J gene: TRBJ2-4
CDR3 protein: CASSLAKIKVLAKNIQYF
CDR3 DNA: TGTGCCAGCAGCTTGGCCAAGATAAAAGTACTAGCCAAAAACATTCAGTACTTC

clone size: -
D gene: TRBD1
V gene: TRBV7-9
J gene: TRBJ2-1
CDR3 protein: CASSFDRAHEQFF
CDR3 DNA: TGTGCCAGCAGCTTCGACAGGGCCCATGAGCAGTTCTTC

clone size: -
D gene: TRBD2
V gene: TRBV6-6
J gene: TRBJ2-7
CDR3 protein: CASSPTALAGAYEQYF
CDR3 DNA: TGTGCCAGCAGTCCGACAGCCCTAGCGGGAGCCTACGAGCAGTACTTC

clone size: -
D gene: TRBD1
V gene: TRBV11-2
J gene: TRBJ1-2
CDR3 protein: CASSWGQGAGGYTF
CDR3 DNA: TGTGCCAGCAGTTGGGGACAGGGGGCGGGTGGCTACACCTTC

clone size: -
D gene: TRBD1
V gene: TRBV28
J gene: TRBJ2-7
CDR3 protein: CASSQTGTDYYEQYF
CDR3 DNA: TGTGCCAGCAGCCAGACCGGGACAGACTACTACGAGCAGTACTTC

clone size: -
D gene: -
V gene: TRBV9
J gene: TRBJ1-1
CDR3 protein: CASSVGRPNTEAFF
CDR3 DNA: TGTGCCAGCAGCGTGGGACGGCCGAACACTGAAGCTTTCTTT

clone size: few
D gene: -
V gene: TRBV30
J gene: TRBJ1-1
CDR3 protein: CAWSTGDTEAFF
CDR3 DNA: TGTGCCTGGAGTACCGGGGACACTGAAGCTTTCTTT

clone size: -
D gene: TRBD2
V gene: TRBV5-1
J gene: TRBJ2-1
CDR3 protein: CASSLASGPYNEQFF
CDR3 DNA: TGCGCCAGCAGCTTGGCTAGCGGACCCTACAATGAGCAGTTCTTC

clone size: -
D gene: TRBD2
V gene: TRBV27
J gene: TRBJ2-7
CDR3 protein: CASSQLASSYEQYF
CDR3 DNA: TGTGCCAGCAGTCAACTAGCGAGCTCCTACGAGCAGTACTTC

clone size: -
D gene: TRBD1
V gene: TRBV4-1
J gene: TRBJ1-2
CDR3 protein: CASSQGQGPNYGYTF
CDR3 DNA: TGCGCCAGCAGCCAGGGACAGGGGCCTAACTATGGCTACACCTTC

clone size: -
D gene: TRBD1
V gene: TRBV7-9
J gene: TRBJ2-7
CDR3 protein: CASSASGTGWYEQYF
CDR3 DNA: TGTGCCAGCAGCGCCTCCGGGACAGGGTGGTACGAGCAGTACTTC

clone size: -
D gene: TRBD1
V gene: TRBV28
J gene: TRBJ1-4
CDR3 protein: CASSWGQGGWGEKLFF
CDR3 DNA: TGTGCCAGCAGTTGGGGACAGGGGGGATGGGGTGAAAAACTGTTTTTT